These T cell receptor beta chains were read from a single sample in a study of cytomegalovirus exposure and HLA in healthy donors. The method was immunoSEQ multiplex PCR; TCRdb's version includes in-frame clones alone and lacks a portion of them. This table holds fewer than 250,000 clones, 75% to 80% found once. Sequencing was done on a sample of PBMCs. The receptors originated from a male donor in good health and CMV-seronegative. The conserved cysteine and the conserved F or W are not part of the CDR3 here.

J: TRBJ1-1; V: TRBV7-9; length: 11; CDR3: ASSFRGATEAF
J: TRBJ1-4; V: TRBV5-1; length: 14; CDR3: ASSPEPRATNEKLF
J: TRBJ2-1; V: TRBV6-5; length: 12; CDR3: ASRPGLALNEQF
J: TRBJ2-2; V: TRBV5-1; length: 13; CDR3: ASRSGGGDTGELF
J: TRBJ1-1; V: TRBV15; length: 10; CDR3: ATQGLNTEAF
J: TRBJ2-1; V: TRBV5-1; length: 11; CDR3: ASSSVYNNEQF
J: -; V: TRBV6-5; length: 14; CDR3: ASSYSTGETSYEQY
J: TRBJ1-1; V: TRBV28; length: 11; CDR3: ASRNLEDTEAF
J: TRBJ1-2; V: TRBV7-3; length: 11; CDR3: ASSLGQNYGYT
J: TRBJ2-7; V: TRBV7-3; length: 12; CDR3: ASSLSTGAREQY
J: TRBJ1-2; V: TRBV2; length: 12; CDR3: ASSEAGGNYGYT
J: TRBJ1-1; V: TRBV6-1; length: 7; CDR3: ASTTEAF
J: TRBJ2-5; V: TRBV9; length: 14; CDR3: ASSKSDREFAETQY
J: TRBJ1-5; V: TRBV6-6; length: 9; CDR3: ASSAGEPQH
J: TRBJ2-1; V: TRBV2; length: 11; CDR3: ASRTDTSERRF
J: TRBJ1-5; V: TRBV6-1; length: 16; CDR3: ASSEGTPRQGLGQPQH
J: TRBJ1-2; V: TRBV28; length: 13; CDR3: ASNDLAGTDYGYT
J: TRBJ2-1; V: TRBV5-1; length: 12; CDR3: ASSFERGGDEQF
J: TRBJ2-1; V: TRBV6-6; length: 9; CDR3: ASSSTGGEF
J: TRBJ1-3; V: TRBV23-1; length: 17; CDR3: ASSLPGHSPPSSGNTIY
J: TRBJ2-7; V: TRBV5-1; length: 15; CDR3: ASSFGGIRDRAHEQY
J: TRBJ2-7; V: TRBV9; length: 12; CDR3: ASSSEAGSYEQY
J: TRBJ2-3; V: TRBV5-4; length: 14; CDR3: ASSRTSGSDTDTQY
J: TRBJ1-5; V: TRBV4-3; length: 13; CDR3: ASSQARGVGQPQH
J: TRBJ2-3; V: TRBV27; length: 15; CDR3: ASSLLKQGRGVDTQY
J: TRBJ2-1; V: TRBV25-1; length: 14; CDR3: ASSFLGVGSYNEQF
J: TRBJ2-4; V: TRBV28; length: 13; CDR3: ASSLRQEAKNIQY
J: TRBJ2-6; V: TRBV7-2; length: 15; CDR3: ASSLGVGGAGANVLT
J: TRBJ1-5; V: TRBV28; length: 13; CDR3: ASRLRGQGNQPQH
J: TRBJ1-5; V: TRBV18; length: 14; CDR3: ASSLTGGAPNQPQH
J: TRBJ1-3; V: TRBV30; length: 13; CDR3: AWSSPGFSGNTIY
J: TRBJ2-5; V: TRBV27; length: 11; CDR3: ASSLSMDKGLN
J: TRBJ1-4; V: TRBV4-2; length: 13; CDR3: ASSQDARTNEKLF
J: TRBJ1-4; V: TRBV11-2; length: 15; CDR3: ASSLPDLRATNEKLF
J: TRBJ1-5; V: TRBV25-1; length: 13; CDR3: ASSGGAGGNQPQH
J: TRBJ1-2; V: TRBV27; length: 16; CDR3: ASSLLRGGGRGNYGYT
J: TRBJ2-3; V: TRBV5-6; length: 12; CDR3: ASSLGQGRHTQY